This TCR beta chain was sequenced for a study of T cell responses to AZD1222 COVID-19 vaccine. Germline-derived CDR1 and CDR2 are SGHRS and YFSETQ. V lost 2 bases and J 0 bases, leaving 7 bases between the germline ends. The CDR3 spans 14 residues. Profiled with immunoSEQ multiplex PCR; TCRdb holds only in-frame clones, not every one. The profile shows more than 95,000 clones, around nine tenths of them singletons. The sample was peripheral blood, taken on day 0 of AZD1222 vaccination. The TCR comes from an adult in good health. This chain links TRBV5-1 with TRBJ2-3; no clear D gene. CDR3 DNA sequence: TGCGCCAGCAGCTTACGTGCTAGCACAGATACGCAGTATTTT. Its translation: CASSLRASTDTQYF.